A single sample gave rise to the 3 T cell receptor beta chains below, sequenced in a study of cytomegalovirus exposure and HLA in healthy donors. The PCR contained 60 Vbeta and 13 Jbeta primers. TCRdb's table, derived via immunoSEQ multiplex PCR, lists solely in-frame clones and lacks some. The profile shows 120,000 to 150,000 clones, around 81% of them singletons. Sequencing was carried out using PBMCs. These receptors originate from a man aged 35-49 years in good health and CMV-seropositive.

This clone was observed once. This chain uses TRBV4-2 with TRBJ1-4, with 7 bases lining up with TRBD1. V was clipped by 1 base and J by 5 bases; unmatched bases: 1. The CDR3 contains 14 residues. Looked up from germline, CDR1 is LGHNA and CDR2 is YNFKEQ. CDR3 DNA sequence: TGTGCCAGCAGCCAAGGGGACAGAAATGAAAAACTGTTTTTT. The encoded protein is CASSQGDRNEKLFF.

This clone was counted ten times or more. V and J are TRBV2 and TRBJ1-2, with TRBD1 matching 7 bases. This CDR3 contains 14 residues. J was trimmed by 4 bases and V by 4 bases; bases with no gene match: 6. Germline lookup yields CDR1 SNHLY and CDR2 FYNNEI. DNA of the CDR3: TGTGCCAGCAGTGCCCGCCGGGACAGCTATGGCTACACCTTC. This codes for CASSARRDSYGYTF.

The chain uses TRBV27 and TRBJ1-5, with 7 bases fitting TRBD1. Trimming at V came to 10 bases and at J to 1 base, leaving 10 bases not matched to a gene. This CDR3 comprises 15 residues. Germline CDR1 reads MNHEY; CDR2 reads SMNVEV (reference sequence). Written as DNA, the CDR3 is TGTGCCACCCAAGACTACAGGGGAAGCAATCAGCCCCAGCATTTT. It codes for CATQDYRGSNQPQHF.